A single T cell receptor beta chain is shown here with its context. The antigen remains unidentified. This sample was taken from a study of cytomegalovirus exposure and HLA in healthy donors. The CDR3 has 14 amino acids. V gave up 3 bases and J gave up 7 bases, with 16 bases separating them. Germline V gene sequence: CDR1 SGDLS, CDR2 YYNGEE. PCR amplification relied on 60 Vbeta primers (plus 13 Jbeta primers). The data were produced by immunoSEQ multiplex PCR, yet TCRdb's version contains in-frame clones alone and is incomplete. The sample includes some 100,000 clones, 84% seen only once; the top ten take about 1.1%. The study's findings and limits: A missense DCLRE1C variant was associated with V- and J-gene trimming of TCR beta chains in a later analysis, and an independent cohort replicated the association. With DRB1 most and HLA-C fewest, TCR association rates differed between HLA loci in a later analysis. Generally TCR sequences proved uncommon, though certain public TCRs appeared in numerous donors.

The receptor was isolated from a woman aged 18 to 35 in good health and CMV-seronegative. Material for sequencing was PBMCs. The genes are TRBV9 and TRBJ1-2; tentatively, D is TRBD1 (6 bases). In nucleotides, the CDR3 is TGTGCCAGCAGCGGCACTAATACAGGGTTTGGCTACACCTTC. Its protein is CASSGTNTGFGYTF.